The clone carrying this T cell receptor beta chain was seen only once. The data are from a study of cytotoxic CD8 clonotypes in ibrutinib-treated CLL. The CDR3 length is 16 residues. The germline CDR1 and CDR2 sequences are SGHVS and FQNEAQ. V was pared by 4 bases and J by 0 bases, with 13 bases between. With cryopreserved PBMCs as the source, 1.5 to 2.5 micrograms of genomic DNA went to TCR beta libraries. With sequencing, the targeted depth ranged from 1 in 200,000 to 1 in 1 million T cells. Here immunoSEQ multiplex PCR was the method, and the copy in TCRdb shows in-frame clones only, minus some. The sample includes under 200,000 clones, roughly four fifths of them seen just once.

The chain combines TRBV7-8 with TRBJ2-1; D is unclear. The sequence derives from a human donor with chronic lymphocytic leukemia. The sample consisted of PBMCs, taken after 24 months of ibrutinib treatment. The CDR3 protein is CASSSTGLSSYNEQFF. CDR3 DNA sequence: TGTGCCAGCAGCTCGACCGGTTTAAGCTCCTACAATGAGCAGTTCTTC.